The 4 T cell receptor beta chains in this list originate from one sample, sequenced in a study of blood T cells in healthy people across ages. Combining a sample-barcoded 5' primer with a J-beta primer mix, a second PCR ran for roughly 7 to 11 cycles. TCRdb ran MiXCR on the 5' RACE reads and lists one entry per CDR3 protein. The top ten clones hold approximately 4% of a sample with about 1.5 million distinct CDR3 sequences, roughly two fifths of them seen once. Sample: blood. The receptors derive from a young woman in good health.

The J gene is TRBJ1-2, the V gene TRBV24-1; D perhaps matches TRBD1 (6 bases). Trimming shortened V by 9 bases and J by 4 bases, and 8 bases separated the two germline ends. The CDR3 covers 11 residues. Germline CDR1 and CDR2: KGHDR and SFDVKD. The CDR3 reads CATQDSYGYTF. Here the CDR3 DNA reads TGTGCCACCCAGGACAGCTATGGCTACACCTTC.

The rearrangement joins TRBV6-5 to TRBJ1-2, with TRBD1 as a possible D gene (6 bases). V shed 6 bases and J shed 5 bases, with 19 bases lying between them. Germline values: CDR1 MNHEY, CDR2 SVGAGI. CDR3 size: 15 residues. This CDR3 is CASREQGSELYGYTF. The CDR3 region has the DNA TGTGCCAGCAGGGAGCAGGGGTCGGAACTGTATGGCTACACCTTC.

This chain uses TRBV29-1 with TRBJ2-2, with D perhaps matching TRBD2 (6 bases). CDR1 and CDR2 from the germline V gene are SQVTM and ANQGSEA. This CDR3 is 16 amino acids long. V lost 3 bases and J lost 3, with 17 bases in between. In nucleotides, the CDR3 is TGCAGCGTTGAGGTTGCTTCGGGGGTCGACACCGGGGAGCTGTTTTTT. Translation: CSVEVASGVDTGELFF.

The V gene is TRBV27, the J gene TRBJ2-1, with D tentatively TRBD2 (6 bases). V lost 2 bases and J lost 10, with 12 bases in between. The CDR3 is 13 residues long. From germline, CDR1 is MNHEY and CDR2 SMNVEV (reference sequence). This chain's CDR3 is CASSLLGGTEQFF. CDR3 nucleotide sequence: TGTGCCAGCAGTTTACTCGGCGGGACCGAGCAGTTCTTC.